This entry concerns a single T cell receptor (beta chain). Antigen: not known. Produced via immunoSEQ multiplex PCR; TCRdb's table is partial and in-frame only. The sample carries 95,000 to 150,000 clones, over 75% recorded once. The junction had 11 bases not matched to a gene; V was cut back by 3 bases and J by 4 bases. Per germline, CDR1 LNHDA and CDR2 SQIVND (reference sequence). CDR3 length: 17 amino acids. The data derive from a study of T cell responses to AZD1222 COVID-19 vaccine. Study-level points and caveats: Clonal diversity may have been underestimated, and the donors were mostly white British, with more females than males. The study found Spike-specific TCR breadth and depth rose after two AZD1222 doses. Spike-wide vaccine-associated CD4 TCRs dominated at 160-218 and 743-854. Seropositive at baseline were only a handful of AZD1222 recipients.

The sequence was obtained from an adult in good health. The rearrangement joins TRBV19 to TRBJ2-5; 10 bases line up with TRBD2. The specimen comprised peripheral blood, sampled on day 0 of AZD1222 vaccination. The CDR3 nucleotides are TGTGCCAGTAGTATCCCCGCTAGCGGGGGACAGGCAGAGACCCAGTACTTC. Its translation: CASSIPASGGQAETQYF.